Included here is one T cell receptor (beta chain) sequence, with context. Original processing notes: Estimation of nucleated cell counts was performed using reference gene primer amplification. TCRdb's copy holds only in-frame clones and misses some; the assay was immunoSEQ multiplex PCR. For V, J and clone size, that table is used; D and trimming come from the DNA. This sample has 250,000 to 350,000 clones, with about 85% found just once. The record originates from a study of blood T cell repertoires in COVID-19. Study summary: Samples representing acute and convalescent COVID-19 were sourced from the United States, Italy and Spain. The analysed material was cDNA or gDNA that came from T cells, B-cell-depleted T cells, or PBMCs.

The Seattle patients joined while their infection was active and were tracked longitudinally afterward. Sequencing used peripheral blood. The TCR originated in a human donor with COVID-19, enrolled during active disease. The donor label of this sample is uncertain.

CDR3 sequence: CASSLAGSGSSYNEQFF. CDR3 nucleotide sequence: TGCGCCAGCAGCTTGGCCGGGAGCGGGAGCTCCTACAATGAGCAGTTCTTC. The rearrangement links TRBV5-1 to TRBJ2-1; TRBD2 aligns across 8 bases. Germline V lookup: CDR1 SGHRS, CDR2 YFSETQ. The V gene end was trimmed by 0 bases and the J gene end by 0 bases; junction bases not matched to a gene: 5. The CDR3 sequence is 17 residues long. The full variable domain, with the rest looked up from reference TRBV5-1 and TRBJ2-1, is KAGVTQTPRYLIKTRGQQVTLSCSPISGHRSVSWYQQTPGQGLQFLFEYFSETQRNKGNFPGRFSGRQFSNSRSEMNVSTLELGDSALYLCASSLAGSGSSYNEQFFGPGTRLTVL.